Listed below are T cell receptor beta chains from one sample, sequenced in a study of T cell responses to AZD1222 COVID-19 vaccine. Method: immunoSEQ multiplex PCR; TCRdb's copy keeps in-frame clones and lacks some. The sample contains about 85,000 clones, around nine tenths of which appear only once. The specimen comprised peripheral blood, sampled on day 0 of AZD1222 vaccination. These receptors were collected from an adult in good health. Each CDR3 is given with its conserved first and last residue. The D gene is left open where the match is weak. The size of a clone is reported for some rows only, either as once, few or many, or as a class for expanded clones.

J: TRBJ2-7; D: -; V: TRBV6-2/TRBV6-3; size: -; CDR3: CASSTEAYEQYF; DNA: TGTGCCAGCAGCACCGAGGCCTACGAGCAGTACTTC
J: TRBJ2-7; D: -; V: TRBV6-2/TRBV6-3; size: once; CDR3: CASSSPGRSIYEQYF; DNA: TGTGCCAGCAGTTCCCCGGGACGGTCGATCTACGAGCAGTACTTC
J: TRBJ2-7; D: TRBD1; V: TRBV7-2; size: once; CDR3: CASSHRDRGGEQYF; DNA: TGTGCCAGCAGCCACCGGGACAGGGGTGGCGAGCAGTACTTC
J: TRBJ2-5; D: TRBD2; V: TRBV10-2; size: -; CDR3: CASGASGVGTQYF; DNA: TGCGCCAGTGGGGCTAGCGGGGTTGGGACCCAGTACTTC
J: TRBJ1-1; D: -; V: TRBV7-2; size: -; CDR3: CASSLRPGSGTEAFF; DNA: TGTGCCAGCAGCTTACGTCCGGGGAGTGGAACTGAAGCTTTCTTT
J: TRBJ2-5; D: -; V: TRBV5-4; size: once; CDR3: CASSLAGRETQYF; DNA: TGTGCCAGCAGCTTAGCAGGGAGGGAGACCCAGTACTTC
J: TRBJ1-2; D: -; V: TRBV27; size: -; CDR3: CASSSYGTTNYGYTF; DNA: TGTGCCAGCAGTTCGTACGGGACAACTAACTATGGCTACACCTTC
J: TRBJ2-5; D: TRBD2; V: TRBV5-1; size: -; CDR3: CASSSEPLTSVGETQYF; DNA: TGCGCCAGCAGCTCCGAACCGCTAACTAGCGTCGGGGAGACCCAGTACTTC
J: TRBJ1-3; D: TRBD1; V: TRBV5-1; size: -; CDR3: CASSLSGGLSSGNTIYF; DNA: TGCGCCAGCAGCTTATCAGGGGGACTGAGCTCTGGAAACACCATATATTTT
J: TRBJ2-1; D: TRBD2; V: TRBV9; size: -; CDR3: CASSLRTSYNEQFF; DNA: TGTGCCAGCAGCCTCCGGACTAGCTACAATGAGCAGTTCTTC
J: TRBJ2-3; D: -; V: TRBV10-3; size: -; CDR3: CAISEGSGSTDTQYF; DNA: TGTGCCATCAGTGAGGGGTCAGGGAGCACAGATACGCAGTATTTT
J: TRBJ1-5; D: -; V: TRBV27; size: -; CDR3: CASSLSAMEGYSNQPQHF; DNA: TGTGCCAGCAGTTTAAGTGCTATGGAGGGATATAGCAATCAGCCCCAGCATTTT
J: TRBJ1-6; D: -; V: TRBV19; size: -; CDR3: CASSIPGLPNSPLHF; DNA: TGTGCCAGTAGTATTCCGGGCCTACCAAATTCACCCCTCCACTTT
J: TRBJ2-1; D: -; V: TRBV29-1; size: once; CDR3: CSVLGGERRYSYNEQFF; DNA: TGCAGCGTTCTAGGAGGGGAGCGACGGTACTCCTACAATGAGCAGTTCTTC
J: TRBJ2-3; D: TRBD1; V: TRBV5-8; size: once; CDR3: CASSFGPPGQGTDTQYF; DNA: TGTGCCAGCAGCTTCGGGCCCCCGGGACAGGGAACAGATACGCAGTATTTT
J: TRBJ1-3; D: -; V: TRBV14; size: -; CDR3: CASKATTDLGNTIYF; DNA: TGTGCCAGCAAAGCCACGACAGACCTTGGAAACACCATATATTTT
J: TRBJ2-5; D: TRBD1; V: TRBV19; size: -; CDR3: CASSTYRDRQETQYF; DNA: TGTGCCAGTAGTACCTACCGGGACAGACAAGAGACCCAGTACTTC
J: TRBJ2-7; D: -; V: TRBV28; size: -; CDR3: CASSRSTYEQYF; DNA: TGTGCCAGCAGTCGTTCTACCTACGAGCAGTACTTC
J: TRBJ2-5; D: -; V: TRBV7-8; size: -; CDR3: CASRTRPLQGGEETQYF; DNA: TGTGCCAGCAGGACAAGGCCCCTACAGGGAGGAGAAGAGACCCAGTACTTC
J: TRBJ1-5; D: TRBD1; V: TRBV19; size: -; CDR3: CASVEGQASNQPQHF; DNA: TGTGCCAGTGTTGAAGGACAGGCTAGCAATCAGCCCCAGCATTTT
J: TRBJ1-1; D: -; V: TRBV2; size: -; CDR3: CASSTHRRPNTEAFF; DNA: TGTGCCAGCAGTACTCACAGGCGCCCGAACACTGAAGCTTTCTTT
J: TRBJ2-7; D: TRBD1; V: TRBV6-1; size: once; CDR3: CASSEDRGLNEQYF; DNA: TGTGCCAGCAGTGAGGACAGGGGGCTCAACGAGCAGTACTTC
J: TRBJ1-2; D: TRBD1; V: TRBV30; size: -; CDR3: CAWSGGTGGLDNYGYTF; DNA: TGTGCCTGGAGTGGGGGGACAGGGGGTCTTGATAACTATGGCTACACCTTC
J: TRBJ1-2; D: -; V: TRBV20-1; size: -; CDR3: CSASVPGLYYGYTF; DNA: TGCAGTGCTAGTGTCCCGGGACTTTACTATGGCTACACCTTC
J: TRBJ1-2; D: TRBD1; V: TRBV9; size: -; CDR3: CASSHPKSGQGADYGYTF; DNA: TGTGCCAGCAGTCATCCAAAATCCGGACAGGGGGCCGACTATGGCTACACCTTC
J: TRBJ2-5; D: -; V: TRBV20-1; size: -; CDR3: CSARLGETQYF; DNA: TGCAGTGCTAGATTGGGGGAGACCCAGTACTTC
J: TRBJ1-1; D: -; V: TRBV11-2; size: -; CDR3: CASSLVAGRRNTEAFF; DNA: TGTGCCAGCAGCTTAGTGGCAGGGAGGCGAAACACTGAAGCTTTCTTT
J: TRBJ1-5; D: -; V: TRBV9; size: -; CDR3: CASPQDTGWSRACLNQPQHF; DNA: TGTGCCAGCCCCCAGGACACAGGTTGGTCAAGGGCCTGCCTTAATCAGCCCCAGCATTTT
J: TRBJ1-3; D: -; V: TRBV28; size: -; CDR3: CASIGGTSGVGNTIYF; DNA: TGTGCCAGCATAGGTGGAACTTCAGGGGTTGGAAACACCATATATTTT
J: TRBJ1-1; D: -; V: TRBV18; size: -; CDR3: CASSPQSMNTEAFF; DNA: TGTGCCAGCTCACCCCAGTCCATGAACACTGAAGCTTTCTTT
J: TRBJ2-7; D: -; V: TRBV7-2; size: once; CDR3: CASRSSYEQYF; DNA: TGTGCCAGCAGAAGCTCCTACGAGCAGTACTTC
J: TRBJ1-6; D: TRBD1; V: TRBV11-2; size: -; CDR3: CASSFDRVDSPLHF; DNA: TGTGCCAGCAGCTTTGACAGGGTTGATTCACCCCTCCACTTT
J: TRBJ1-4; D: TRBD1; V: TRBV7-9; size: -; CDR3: CASSVGTVPGKLFF; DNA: TGTGCCAGCAGCGTGGGGACAGTCCCTGGAAAACTGTTTTTT
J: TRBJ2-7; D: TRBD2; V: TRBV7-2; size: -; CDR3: CASSRTSGSYEQYF; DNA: TGTGCCAGCAGCCGGACTAGCGGATCCTACGAGCAGTACTTC
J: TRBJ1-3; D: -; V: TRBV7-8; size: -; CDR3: CASSLFGGGYSGNTIYF; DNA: TGTGCCAGCAGCTTATTCGGGGGTGGCTACTCTGGAAACACCATATATTTT
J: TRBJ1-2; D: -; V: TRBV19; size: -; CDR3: CASMDPTNYGYTF; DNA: TGTGCCAGTATGGATCCCACTAACTATGGCTACACCTTC
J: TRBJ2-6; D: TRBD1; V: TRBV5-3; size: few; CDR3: CARSHRGRLGANVLTF; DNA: TGTGCCAGAAGCCACAGGGGGCGGCTTGGGGCCAACGTCCTGACTTTC
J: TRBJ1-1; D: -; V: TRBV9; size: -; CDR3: CASSVGSANTEAFF; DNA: TGTGCCAGCAGCGTAGGGTCAGCGAACACTGAAGCTTTCTTT
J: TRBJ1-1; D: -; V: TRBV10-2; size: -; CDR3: CASKGLRANTEAFF; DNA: TGCGCCAGCAAGGGCTTACGAGCGAACACTGAAGCTTTCTTT
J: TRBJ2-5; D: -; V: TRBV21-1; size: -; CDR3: CASGMDRGKETQYF; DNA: TGTGCCAGCGGGATGGACAGGGGGAAAGAGACCCAGTACTTC
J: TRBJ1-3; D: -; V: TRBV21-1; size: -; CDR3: CASSSQKGRGRHTIYF; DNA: TGTGCCAGCAGCTCCCAAAAGGGCAGAGGGCGTCACACCATATATTTT
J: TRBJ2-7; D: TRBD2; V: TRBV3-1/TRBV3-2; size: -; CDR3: CASKPSGRAYEQYF; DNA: TGTGCCAGCAAGCCTAGCGGGAGGGCCTACGAGCAGTACTTC
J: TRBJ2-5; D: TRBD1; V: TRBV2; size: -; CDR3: CASSGRQGKETQYF; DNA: TGTGCCAGCAGTGGCCGACAGGGAAAAGAGACCCAGTACTTC
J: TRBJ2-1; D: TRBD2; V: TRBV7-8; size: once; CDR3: CASSLSGLAGTPGEQFF; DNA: TGTGCCAGCAGCTTGAGCGGCCTAGCGGGTACCCCGGGTGAGCAGTTCTTC
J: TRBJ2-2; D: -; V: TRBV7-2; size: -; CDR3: CASSLPANTGELFF; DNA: TGTGCCAGCAGCTTACCGGCGAACACCGGGGAGCTGTTTTTT
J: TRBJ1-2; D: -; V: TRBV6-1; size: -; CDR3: CASSETGRDYGYTF; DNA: TGTGCCAGCAGTGAAACAGGGAGGGACTATGGCTACACCTTC
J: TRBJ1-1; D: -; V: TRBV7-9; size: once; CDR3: CASSLQGWDEAFF; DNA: TGTGCCAGCAGCTTGCAGGGGTGGGATGAAGCTTTCTTT
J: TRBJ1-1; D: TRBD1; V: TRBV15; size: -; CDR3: CATSSGTGWNTEAFF; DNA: TGTGCCACCAGCTCGGGGACAGGGTGGAACACTGAAGCTTTCTTT
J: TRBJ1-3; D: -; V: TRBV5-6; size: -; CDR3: CASSPGSPGNTIYF; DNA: TGTGCCAGCAGCCCAGGTTCGCCTGGAAACACCATATATTTT
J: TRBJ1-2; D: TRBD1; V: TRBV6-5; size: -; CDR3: CASRTGGDRYTF; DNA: TGTGCCAGCAGGACAGGGGGCGATCGCTACACCTTC
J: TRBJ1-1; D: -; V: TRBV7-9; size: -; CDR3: CASSSQIAGAEAFF; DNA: TGTGCCAGCAGCTCCCAAATCGCAGGGGCTGAAGCTTTCTTT
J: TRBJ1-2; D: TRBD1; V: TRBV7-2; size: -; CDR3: CASSPQGGTGRHYGYTF; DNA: TGTGCCAGCAGCCCTCAGGGGGGGACAGGGCGCCACTATGGCTACACCTTC
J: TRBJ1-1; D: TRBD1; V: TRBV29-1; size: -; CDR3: CSGDRGMNTEAFF; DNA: TGCAGCGGTGACAGGGGCATGAACACTGAAGCTTTCTTT